This TCR beta chain was found in a study of T-cell reconstitution after alpha-beta-depleted transplantation in children. This sample's TCRbeta library carried unique molecular identifier barcodes. TCRdb reanalysed the PCR reads using MiXCR and keeps one entry per CDR3 protein. The sample lists about 610,000 distinct CDR3 sequences; roughly a tenth were seen once. Trimming removed 2 bases from V and 10 bases from J; junction bases left unmatched: 13. The germline V gene encodes CDR1 KGHDR and CDR2 SFDVKD. The CDR3 has 16 residues. This clonotype was counted ten times or more. This specimen consisted of PBMCs from the stem cell graft donor, obtained from the stem cell graft. V is TRBV24-1 and J is TRBJ2-1; 7 bases are shared with TRBD2. The source is a human donor who donated a stem cell graft to a child with acute myeloid leukemia. CDR3 in amino acids: CATSDSVGGSGGEQFF. CDR3 nucleotide sequence: TGTGCCACCAGTGATTCGGTTGGGGGGTCGGGAGGCGAGCAGTTCTTC.